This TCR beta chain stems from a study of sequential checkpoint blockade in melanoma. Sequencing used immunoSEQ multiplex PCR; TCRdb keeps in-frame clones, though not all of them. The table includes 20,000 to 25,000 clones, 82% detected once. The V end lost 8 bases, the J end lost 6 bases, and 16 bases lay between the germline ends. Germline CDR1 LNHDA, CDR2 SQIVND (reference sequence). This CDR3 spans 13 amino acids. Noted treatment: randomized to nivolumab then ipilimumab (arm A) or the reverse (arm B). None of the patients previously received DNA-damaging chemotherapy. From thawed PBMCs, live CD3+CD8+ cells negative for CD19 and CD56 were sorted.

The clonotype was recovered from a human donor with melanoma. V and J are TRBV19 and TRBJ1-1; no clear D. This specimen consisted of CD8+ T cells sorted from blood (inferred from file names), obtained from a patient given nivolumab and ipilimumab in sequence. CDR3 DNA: TGTGCCAGTTCGTCAGGATCTGGTCCTGAAGCTTTCTTT. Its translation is CASSSGSGPEAFF. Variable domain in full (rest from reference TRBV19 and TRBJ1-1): DGGITQSPKYLFRKEGQNVTLSCEQNLNHDAMYWYRQDPGQGLRLIYYSQIVNDFQKGDIAEGYSVSREKKESFPLTVTSAQKNPTAFYLCASSSGSGPEAFFGQGTRLTVV.